These T cell receptor beta chains were read from a single sample in a study of blood T cell repertoires in COVID-19. Clones were read by immunoSEQ multiplex PCR, and TCRdb kept only the in-frame ones, dropping some. This repertoire shows around 170,000 clones, about 82% found once; its top ten account for under 9.5%. The sequencing input was PBMCs or T cells enriched from blood (not recorded which). These receptors were obtained from a woman aged 25 to 39 who had recovered from COVID-19. The CDR3 runs from the conserved cysteine through the conserved F or W. The D gene is left open where the match is weak. Size is omitted from some rows. Given values are once, few, many or a class for expanded clones.

J | size | V | D | length | CDR3 | DNA
TRBJ2-7 | NA | TRBV28 | TRBD2 | 14 | CASSPSGSSYEQYF | TGTGCCAGCAGTCCCAGCGGGAGCTCCTACGAGCAGTACTTC
TRBJ2-7 | NA | TRBV7-8 | NA | 16 | CASSLAGGRVVYEQYF | TGTGCCAGCAGCTTAGCGGGAGGCAGGGTAGTCTACGAGCAGTACTTC
TRBJ2-2 | NA | TRBV7-9 | NA | 15 | CASSFYRRNTGELFF | TGTGCCAGCAGCTTCTACAGGAGAAACACCGGGGAGCTGTTTTTT
TRBJ2-3 | NA | TRBV29-1 | NA | 13 | CSVVGLNTDTQYF | TGCAGCGTTGTGGGGCTCAACACAGATACGCAGTATTTT
TRBJ2-2 | NA | TRBV19 | NA | 15 | CASSIGHSNTGELFF | TGTGCCAGTAGTATCGGACATTCGAACACCGGGGAGCTGTTTTTT
TRBJ2-7 | NA | TRBV5-6 | TRBD2 | 17 | CASSSQLKREIPYEQYF | TGTGCCAGCAGCTCCCAACTAAAGCGGGAGATCCCCTACGAGCAGTACTTC
TRBJ2-3 | NA | TRBV18 | TRBD1 | 16 | CASDPGQGAITDTQYF | TGTGCCAGCGACCCGGGACAGGGGGCGATCACAGATACGCAGTATTTT
TRBJ2-2 | NA | TRBV2 | NA | 14 | CASSEGRDTGELFF | TGTGCCAGCAGTGAGGGCAGGGATACCGGGGAGCTGTTTTTT
TRBJ1-1 | NA | TRBV15 | NA | 14 | CATSRDLRVTEAFF | TGTGCCACCAGCAGAGATCTGAGGGTCACTGAAGCTTTCTTT
TRBJ2-7 | NA | TRBV6-6 | NA | 12 | CASSRGGGEQYF | TGTGCCAGCAGCCGAGGGGGAGGCGAGCAGTACTTC
TRBJ1-1 | NA | TRBV5-6 | TRBD1 | 16 | CASSLGQGGAITEAFF | TGTGCCAGCAGCCTCGGACAGGGGGGTGCTATCACTGAAGCTTTCTTT
TRBJ1-5 | NA | TRBV12-3/TRBV12-4 | TRBD1 | 13 | CASSSTGIQPQHF | TGTGCCAGCAGTTCGACAGGGATCCAGCCCCAGCATTTT
TRBJ2-2 | NA | TRBV9 | TRBD1 | 16 | CASSAGGRGSGGELFF | TGTGCCAGCAGCGCCGGAGGCAGGGGGAGTGGCGGGGAGCTGTTTTTT
TRBJ2-7 | NA | TRBV7-8 | NA | 15 | CASSHRVEPSYEQYF | TGTGCCAGCAGCCACAGGGTAGAACCGTCCTACGAGCAGTACTTC
TRBJ1-5 | NA | TRBV2 | TRBD1 | 14 | CASSVDRGGQPQHF | TGTGCCAGCAGTGTGGACAGGGGCGGGCAGCCCCAGCATTTT
TRBJ2-7 | NA | TRBV28 | NA | 13 | CATRLQGSYEQYF | TGTGCCACCAGACTCCAGGGATCCTACGAGCAGTACTTC
TRBJ1-2 | NA | TRBV19 | TRBD1 | 14 | CASSSGGLDYGYTF | TGTGCCAGTAGTTCAGGGGGCTTGGACTATGGCTACACCTTC
TRBJ1-1 | NA | TRBV19 | TRBD1 | 14 | CASSINRGNTEAFF | TGTGCCAGTAGTATTAACAGGGGCAACACTGAAGCTTTCTTT
TRBJ2-7 | once | TRBV7-9 | TRBD2 | 14 | CASVSGSSSYEQYF | TGTGCCAGCGTGAGCGGGAGTTCGTCCTACGAGCAGTACTTC
TRBJ2-2 | once | TRBV7-9 | NA | 14 | CASGGLVNTGELFF | TGTGCCAGCGGAGGACTTGTGAACACCGGGGAGCTGTTTTTT
TRBJ2-3 | NA | TRBV29-1 | TRBD2 | 17 | CSVGSVGSGSGTDTQYF | TGCAGCGTTGGGAGCGTTGGTAGCGGGAGTGGTACAGATACGCAGTATTTT
TRBJ1-1 | NA | TRBV18 | NA | 17 | CASSPFRGIHLNTEAFF | TGTGCCAGCTCACCGTTTCGAGGGATTCATTTGAACACTGAAGCTTTCTTT
TRBJ2-3 | NA | TRBV27 | TRBD1 | 15 | CASSFGDRRADTQYF | TGTGCCAGCAGTTTTGGGGACAGGCGCGCAGATACGCAGTATTTT
TRBJ2-1 | NA | TRBV28 | TRBD1 | 15 | CASRDRDSIYNEQFF | TGTGCCAGCAGGGACAGGGATTCTATCTACAATGAGCAGTTCTTC
TRBJ1-2 | NA | TRBV11-2 | NA | 13 | CASSPGYRVGYTF | TGTGCCAGCAGCCCAGGGTATCGGGTAGGCTACACCTTC
TRBJ2-5 | NA | TRBV11-2 | NA | 17 | CASSSGTAGFAEETQYF | TGTGCCAGCAGCTCCGGAACTGCAGGGTTTGCCGAAGAGACCCAGTACTTC
TRBJ2-1 | NA | TRBV7-9 | TRBD2 | 15 | CASSLTSGSGAEQFF | TGTGCCAGCAGCTTGACTAGCGGGAGCGGGGCTGAGCAGTTCTTC
TRBJ2-2 | NA | TRBV11-1 | NA | 15 | CASRNAGGSTGELFF | TGTGCCAGCAGAAACGCCGGGGGTAGTACCGGGGAGCTGTTTTTT
TRBJ2-6 | NA | TRBV5-5 | TRBD2 | 20 | CASSFSAMGGISSGANVLTF | TGTGCCAGCAGCTTTTCGGCCATGGGGGGGATAAGCTCTGGGGCCAACGTCCTGACTTTC
TRBJ1-2 | few | TRBV19 | NA | 10 | CASGYYGYTF | TGTGCCAGCGGGTACTATGGCTACACCTTC
TRBJ1-1 | NA | TRBV6-6 | NA | 13 | CASSKQANTEAFF | TGTGCCAGCTCGAAACAGGCGAACACTGAAGCTTTCTTT
TRBJ2-7 | NA | TRBV4-1 | NA | 16 | CASSQDGGHGTYEQYF | TGCGCCAGCAGCCAAGACGGCGGACATGGAACCTACGAGCAGTACTTC
TRBJ2-7 | few | TRBV6-1 | TRBD1 | 16 | CASSATSTGGIYEQYF | TGTGCCAGCAGTGCCACGAGTACAGGGGGAATATACGAGCAGTACTTC
TRBJ1-2 | NA | TRBV7-8 | NA | 14 | CASSLIPGDYGYTF | TGTGCCAGCAGCTTAATCCCCGGAGACTATGGCTACACCTTC
TRBJ2-7 | few | TRBV6-5 | TRBD1 | 14 | CASSTGTGSGEQYF | TGTGCCAGCAGTACCGGGACAGGGTCAGGTGAGCAGTACTTC
TRBJ2-1 | NA | TRBV7-7 | NA | 13 | CASSETTYNEQFF | TGTGCTAGCAGCGAAACAACATACAATGAGCAGTTCTTC
TRBJ1-2 | NA | TRBV7-8 | TRBD1 | 19 | CASSLGLVGVDRLHYGYTF | TGTGCCAGCAGCTTAGGACTTGTAGGTGTGGACAGGCTTCACTATGGCTACACCTTC
TRBJ2-3 | NA | TRBV28 | TRBD2 | 18 | CASSLLGTTFGSTDTQYF | TGTGCCAGCAGTTTGCTCGGGACTACCTTTGGCAGCACAGATACGCAGTATTTT
TRBJ2-7 | NA | TRBV19 | NA | 11 | CASSIQGIKYF | TGTGCCAGTAGTATTCAGGGGATAAAGTACTTC
TRBJ2-1 | few | TRBV25-1 | NA | 14 | CASSRLGGDNEQFF | TGTGCCAGCAGTAGACTCGGGGGAGACAATGAGCAGTTCTTC
TRBJ2-2 | NA | TRBV9 | TRBD1 | 15 | CASSYRTGDTGELFF | TGTGCCAGCAGCTATAGGACAGGGGACACCGGGGAGCTGTTTTTT
TRBJ1-1 | NA | TRBV7-6 | NA | 13 | CASRGWGDTEAFF | TGTGCCAGCAGGGGATGGGGAGACACTGAAGCTTTCTTT
TRBJ2-2 | once | TRBV7-2 | TRBD2 | 19 | CASSLAPLGLAGVTGELFF | TGTGCCAGCAGCTTAGCTCCTTTAGGGCTAGCGGGAGTTACCGGGGAGCTGTTTTTT
TRBJ2-7 | NA | TRBV5-4 | NA | 13 | CASSLSGLWEQYF | TGTGCCAGCAGCTTGTCTGGACTTTGGGAGCAGTACTTC
TRBJ2-2 | NA | TRBV5-6 | NA | 14 | CASSLAPSTGELFF | TGTGCCAGCAGCTTGGCCCCTTCCACCGGGGAGCTGTTTTTT
TRBJ2-3 | NA | TRBV4-1 | TRBD2 | 18 | CASSQGPASGRRGDTQYF | TGCGCCAGCAGCCAGGGCCCCGCTAGCGGGAGGAGAGGGGATACGCAGTATTTT
TRBJ2-1 | NA | TRBV5-1 | NA | 13 | CASSLVGAGEQFF | TGCGCCAGCAGCTTGGTAGGGGCCGGTGAGCAGTTCTTC
TRBJ1-4 | NA | TRBV5-4 | TRBD1 | 14 | CASSRDRDNEKLFF | TGTGCCAGCAGCCGGGACAGGGATAATGAAAAACTGTTTTTT
TRBJ2-3 | NA | TRBV7-6 | NA | 13 | CASSPPGIDTQYF | TGTGCCAGCAGCCCCCCGGGGATAGATACGCAGTATTTT
TRBJ1-2 | NA | TRBV18 | NA | 15 | CASSPDSDSLNGYTF | TGTGCCAGCTCACCCGACTCCGACAGTTTGAATGGCTACACCTTC
TRBJ1-2 | NA | TRBV4-2 | NA | 21 | CASSQESEVWFGNMANYGYTF | TGTGCCAGCAGCCAAGAAAGTGAGGTTTGGTTCGGCAACATGGCCAACTATGGCTACACCTTC
TRBJ2-7 | NA | TRBV5-1 | TRBD1 | 15 | CASSLVGTGSYEQYF | TGCGCCAGCAGCTTGGTTGGGACAGGGTCCTACGAGCAGTACTTC